The 14 T cell receptor beta chains listed next were all sequenced from one sample in a study of blood T cell repertoires in COVID-19. Measured with immunoSEQ multiplex PCR; TCRdb has only the in-frame clones, and not every one. The sample has 180,000 or so clones, almost 85% seen once. The sample was peripheral blood. These receptors all come from a man aged 35-49 years who had recovered from COVID-19.

The J gene is TRBJ1-4, the V gene TRBV30, with a weak D call TRBD1 (5 bases). CDR1 and CDR2 from the germline V gene are GTSNPN and SVGIG (reference sequence). This CDR3 comprises 15 residues. The V end lost 3 bases, the J end lost 5 bases, and 16 bases lay between the germline ends. CDR3 DNA: TGTGCCTGGAGGGGGCGCGGGGGAGCAAATGAAAAACTGTTTTTT. Translated: CAWRGRGGANEKLFF. The full variable domain, rest sourced from reference TRBV30 and TRBJ1-4, is SQTIHQWPATLVQPVGSPLSLECTVEGTSNPNLYWYRQAAGRGLQLLFYSVGIGQISSEVPQNLSASRPQDRQFILSSKKLLLSDSGFYLCAWRGRGGANEKLFFGSGTQLSVL.

V gene TRBV18 combines with J gene TRBJ2-3, with 14 bases that match TRBD2. The length of the CDR3 is 13 residues. V shed 11 bases, J shed 6 bases, and the junction held 4 bases outside the gene matches. Germline V gives CDR1 KGHSH, CDR2 LQKENI. The CDR3 reads CAGTSGRSDTQYF. CDR3 in DNA: TGTGCCGGGACTAGCGGGAGATCGGATACGCAGTATTTT.

This sequence joins TRBV18 and TRBJ2-5; weak D call: TRBD2 (5 bases). The germline gives CDR1 KGHSH, CDR2 LQKENI. The CDR3 runs 14 residues. Trimming removed 3 bases at V and 5 bases at J, with 13 bases between. This chain's CDR3 is CASSPLSGRETQYF. The CDR3 nucleotides are TGTGCCAGCTCACCCCTGTCGGGAAGGGAGACCCAGTACTTC. Together with reference TRBV18 and TRBJ2-5, the CDR3 gives the full variable domain: NAGVMQNPRHLVRRRGQEARLRCSPMKGHSHVYWYRQLPEEGLKFMVYLQKENIIDESGMPKERFSAEFPKEGPSILRIQQVVRGDSAAYFCASSPLSGRETQYFGPGTRLLVL.

The chain recombines TRBV30 with TRBJ2-2, with D maybe TRBD1 (6 bases). There are 11 residues in the CDR3. The germline CDR1 and CDR2 sequences are GTSNPN and SVGIG (reference sequence). The CDR3 DNA follows: TGTGCGACAGGGAACACCGGGGAGCTGTTTTTT. This encodes CATGNTGELFF.

The rearrangement joins TRBV11-1 to TRBJ2-3, with D possibly being TRBD1 (6 bases). Trimming took 4 bases from V and 5 from J, leaving 10 bases between them. The CDR3 has 13 residues. Germline values: CDR1 SGHAT, CDR2 FQDESV (reference sequence). The CDR3 sequence is CASSSWTVDTQYF. CDR3 nucleotide sequence: TGTGCCAGCAGCTCCTGGACAGTAGATACGCAGTATTTT.

This sequence joins TRBV7-2 and TRBJ1-2; 7 bases fit TRBD1. Trimming took 7 bases from V and 1 from J; bases not matched to a gene: 9. Germline V CDR1 and CDR2: SGHTA, FQGNSA. There are 15 residues in the CDR3. CDR3 DNA: TGTGCCAGCACTGAACAGGGGACCTATAACTATGGCTACACCTTC. This codes for CASTEQGTYNYGYTF.

The rearrangement joins TRBV9 to TRBJ1-2; tentative D call: TRBD1 (5 bases). The CDR3 runs 17 residues. Germline V gives CDR1 SGDLS, CDR2 YYNGEE. The V and J ends lost 0 bases and 5 bases respectively, with 20 bases between them. The CDR3: CASSVASLGSQGYGYTF. DNA of the CDR3: TGTGCCAGCAGCGTAGCTAGTTTGGGCAGCCAGGGTTATGGCTACACCTTC.

The gene calls are TRBV9 and TRBJ2-3, with D possibly matching TRBD2 (6 bases). Germline V gene lookup returns CDR1 SGDLS and CDR2 YYNGEE. Trimming shortened V by 0 bases and J by 1 base, and 9 bases separated the two germline ends. This CDR3 region has 15 residues. The CDR3 nucleotides read TGTGCCAGCAGCGTAGCAGGAGGGGGCACAGATACGCAGTATTTT. Translation gives CASSVAGGGTDTQYF.

This clone has only a few counts. The gene calls are TRBV19 and TRBJ1-3; 7 bases are a match to TRBD1. The CDR3 runs 15 residues. CDR1 and CDR2 from the germline V gene are LNHDA and SQIVND (reference sequence). V lost 2 bases to trimming and J lost 2 bases; unmatched junction nucleotides: 3. The CDR3 DNA reads TGTGCCAGTAGTATACAGGGGGTCCCTGGAAACACCATATATTTT. Translated, it gives CASSIQGVPGNTIYF.

V and J are TRBV2 and TRBJ1-4; 8 positions match TRBD1. Germline-derived CDR1 and CDR2 are SNHLY and FYNNEI. Trimming at V came to 3 bases and at J to 8 bases, leaving 5 bases not matched to a gene. The CDR3 totals 14 residues. The CDR3 is CASSDRGQREKLFF. The CDR3 DNA is TGTGCCAGCAGTGACAGGGGGCAGAGGGAAAAACTGTTTTTT.

This sequence joins TRBV10-1 and TRBJ1-1; no firm D call. Germline CDR1 is WNHNN and CDR2 is SYGVQD (reference sequence). This CDR3 comprises 13 residues. V lost 2 bases, J lost 4 bases, and 8 bases lay in between. The CDR3 loop is CASSEVVGTEAFF. CDR3 DNA: TGCGCCAGCAGTGAGGTTGTCGGCACTGAAGCTTTCTTT.

J is TRBJ1-2 and V is TRBV3-1 (or the pseudogene TRBV3-2); D is unresolved. The germline CDR1 and CDR2 sequences are LGHDT and YNNKEL (reference sequence). Deletions cut 4 bases from V and 1 base from J, with 13 bases between. The CDR3 spans 15 residues. CDR3 region: CASSPWTGDNYGYTF. The CDR3 DNA follows: TGTGCCAGCAGCCCTTGGACCGGGGATAACTATGGCTACACCTTC.

This chain uses TRBV3-1 (or the pseudogene TRBV3-2) with TRBJ2-4; D gene unclear. CDR3 size: 14 residues. Trimming shortened V by 1 base and J by 0 bases, and 4 bases separated the two germline ends. CDR1 is LGHDT, CDR2 YNNKEL, per germline (reference sequence). The CDR3 is CASSQGLAKNIQYF. CDR3 DNA: TGTGCCAGCAGCCAAGGACTAGCCAAAAACATTCAGTACTTC.

The table lists this clone with a count of one. The chain joins TRBV30 to TRBJ1-2, with a weak D call TRBD1 (6 bases). The germline V and J ends were trimmed by 3 bases and 4 bases, with 18 bases remaining between them. The CDR3 is made up of 15 amino acids. Germline V gene lookup returns CDR1 GTSNPN and CDR2 SVGIG (reference sequence). CDR3 in DNA: TGTGCCTGGAGCCCTACGCAGGGGCCGCTCTATGGCTACACCTTC. This sequence encodes CAWSPTQGPLYGYTF.